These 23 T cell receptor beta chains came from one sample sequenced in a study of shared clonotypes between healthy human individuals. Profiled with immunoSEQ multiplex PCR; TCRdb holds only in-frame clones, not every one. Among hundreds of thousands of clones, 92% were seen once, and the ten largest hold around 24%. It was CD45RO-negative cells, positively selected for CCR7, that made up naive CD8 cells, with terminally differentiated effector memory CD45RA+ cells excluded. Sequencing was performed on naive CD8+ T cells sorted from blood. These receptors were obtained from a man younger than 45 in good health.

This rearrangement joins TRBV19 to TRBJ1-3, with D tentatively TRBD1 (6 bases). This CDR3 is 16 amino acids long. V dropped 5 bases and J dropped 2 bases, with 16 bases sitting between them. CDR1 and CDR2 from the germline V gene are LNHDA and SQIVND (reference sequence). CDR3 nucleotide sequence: TGTGCCAGTAGTCTACAGGGAGTTGTCGCTGGAAACACCATATATTTT. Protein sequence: CASSLQGVVAGNTIYF.

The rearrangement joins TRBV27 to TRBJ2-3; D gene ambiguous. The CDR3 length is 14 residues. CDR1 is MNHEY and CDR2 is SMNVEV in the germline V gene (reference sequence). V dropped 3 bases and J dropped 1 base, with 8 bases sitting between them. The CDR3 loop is CASSFGVGTDTQYF. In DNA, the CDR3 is TGTGCCAGCAGTTTTGGCGTGGGCACAGATACGCAGTATTTT.

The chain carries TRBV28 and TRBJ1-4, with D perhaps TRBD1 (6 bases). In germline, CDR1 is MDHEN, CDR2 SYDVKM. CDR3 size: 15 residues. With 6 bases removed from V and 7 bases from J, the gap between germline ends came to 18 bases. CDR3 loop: CASSLSGAKGEKLFF. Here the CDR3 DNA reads TGTGCCAGCAGCCTATCAGGGGCTAAGGGTGAAAAACTGTTTTTT.

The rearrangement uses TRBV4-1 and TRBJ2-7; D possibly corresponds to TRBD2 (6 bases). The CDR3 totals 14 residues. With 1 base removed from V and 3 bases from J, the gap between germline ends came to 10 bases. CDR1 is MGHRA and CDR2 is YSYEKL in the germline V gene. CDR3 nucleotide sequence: TGCGCCAGCAGCCAAGCGGGAGAGGACTACGAGCAGTACTTC. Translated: CASSQAGEDYEQYF.

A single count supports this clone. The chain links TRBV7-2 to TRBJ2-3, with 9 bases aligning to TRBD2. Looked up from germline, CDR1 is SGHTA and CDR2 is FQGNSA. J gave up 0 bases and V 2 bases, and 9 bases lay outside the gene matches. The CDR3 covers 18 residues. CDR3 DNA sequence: TGTGCCAGCAGCTTAAGAGTAGCGGGAGTCTGGAGCACAGATACGCAGTATTTT. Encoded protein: CASSLRVAGVWSTDTQYF.

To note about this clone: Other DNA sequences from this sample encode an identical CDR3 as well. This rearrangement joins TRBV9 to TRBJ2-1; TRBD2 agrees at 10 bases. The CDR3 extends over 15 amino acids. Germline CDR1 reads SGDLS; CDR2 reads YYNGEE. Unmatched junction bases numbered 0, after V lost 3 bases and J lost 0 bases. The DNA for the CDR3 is TGTGCCAGCAGCGGGACTAGCGGCTCCTACAATGAGCAGTTCTTC. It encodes CASSGTSGSYNEQFF.

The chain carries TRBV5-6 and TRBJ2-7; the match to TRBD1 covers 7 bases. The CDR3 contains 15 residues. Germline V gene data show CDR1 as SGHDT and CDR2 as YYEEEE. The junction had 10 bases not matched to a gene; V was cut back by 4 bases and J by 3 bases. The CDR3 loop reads CASSTGTVFFYEQYF. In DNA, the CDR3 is TGTGCCAGCAGCACCGGGACAGTTTTTTTCTACGAGCAGTACTTC. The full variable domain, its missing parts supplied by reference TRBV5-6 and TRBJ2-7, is DAGVTQSPTHLIKTRGQQVTLRCSPKSGHDTVSWYQQALGQGPQFIFQYYEEEERQRGNFPDRFSGHQFPNYSSELNVNALLLGDSALYLCASSTGTVFFYEQYFGPGTRLTVT.

The CDR3: CATSKSSYNEQFF. The CDR3 nucleotides are TGTGCCACATCTAAGAGCTCCTACAATGAGCAGTTCTTC. J is TRBJ2-1 and V is TRBV9; unclear D gene. Deletions cut 9 bases from V and 0 bases from J, with 10 bases between. Germline V CDR1 and CDR2: SGDLS, YYNGEE. This CDR3 comprises 13 residues.

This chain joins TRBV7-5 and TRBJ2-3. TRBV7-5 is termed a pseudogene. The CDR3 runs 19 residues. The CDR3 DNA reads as TGTGTCAGAAGCTTAACCGAGACCACCTGTTTTTATCCCACAGATACGCAGTATTTT. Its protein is CVRSLTETTCFYPTDTQYF.

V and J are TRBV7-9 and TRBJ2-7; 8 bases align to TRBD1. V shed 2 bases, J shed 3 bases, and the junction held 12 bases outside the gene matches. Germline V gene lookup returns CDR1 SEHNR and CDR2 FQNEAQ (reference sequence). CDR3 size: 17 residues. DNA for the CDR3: TGTGCCAGCAGCTTAATTGTGCGGGCAGGGGGCATCTACGAGCAGTACTTC. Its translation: CASSLIVRAGGIYEQYF.

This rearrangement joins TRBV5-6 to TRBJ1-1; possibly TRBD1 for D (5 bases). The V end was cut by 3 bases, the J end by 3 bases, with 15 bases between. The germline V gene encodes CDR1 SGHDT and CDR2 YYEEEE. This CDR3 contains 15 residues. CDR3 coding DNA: TGTGCCAGCAGCTGGGGGACGGTAGAGGACACTGAAGCTTTCTTT. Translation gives CASSWGTVEDTEAFF. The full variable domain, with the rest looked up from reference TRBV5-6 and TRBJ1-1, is DAGVTQSPTHLIKTRGQQVTLRCSPKSGHDTVSWYQQALGQGPQFIFQYYEEEERQRGNFPDRFSGHQFPNYSSELNVNALLLGDSALYLCASSWGTVEDTEAFFGQGTRLTVV.

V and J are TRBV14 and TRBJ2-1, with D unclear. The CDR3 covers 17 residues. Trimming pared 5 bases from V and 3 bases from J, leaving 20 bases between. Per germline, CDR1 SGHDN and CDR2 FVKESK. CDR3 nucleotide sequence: TGTGCCAGCAGCTCCCCTATGGGTTCCCTACGCTACAATGAGCAGTTCTTC. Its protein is CASSSPMGSLRYNEQFF.

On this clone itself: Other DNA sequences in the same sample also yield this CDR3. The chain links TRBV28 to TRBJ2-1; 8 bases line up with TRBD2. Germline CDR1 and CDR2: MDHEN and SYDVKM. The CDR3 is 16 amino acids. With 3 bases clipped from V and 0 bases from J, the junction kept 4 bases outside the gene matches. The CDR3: CASSFKRGSSYNEQFF. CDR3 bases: TGTGCCAGCAGTTTCAAGCGGGGGTCCTCCTACAATGAGCAGTTCTTC.

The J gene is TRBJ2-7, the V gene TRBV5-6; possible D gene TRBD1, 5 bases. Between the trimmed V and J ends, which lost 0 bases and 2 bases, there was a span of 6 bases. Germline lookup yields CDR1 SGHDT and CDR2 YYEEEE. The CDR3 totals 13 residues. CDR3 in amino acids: CASSLEGTYEQYF. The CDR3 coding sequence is TGTGCCAGCAGCTTGGAGGGGACCTACGAGCAGTACTTC.

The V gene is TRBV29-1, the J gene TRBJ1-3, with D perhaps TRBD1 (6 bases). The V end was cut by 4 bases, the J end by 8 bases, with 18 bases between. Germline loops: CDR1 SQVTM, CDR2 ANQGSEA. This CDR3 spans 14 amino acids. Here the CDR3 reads CSVVQGRTADTIYF. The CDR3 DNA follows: TGCAGCGTTGTGCAGGGGAGGACTGCAGACACCATATATTTT.

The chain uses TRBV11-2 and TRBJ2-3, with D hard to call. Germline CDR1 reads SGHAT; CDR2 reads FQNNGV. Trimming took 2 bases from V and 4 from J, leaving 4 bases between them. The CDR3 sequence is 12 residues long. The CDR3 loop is CASSLSPDTQYF. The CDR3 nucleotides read TGTGCCAGCAGCTTATCTCCAGATACGCAGTATTTT.

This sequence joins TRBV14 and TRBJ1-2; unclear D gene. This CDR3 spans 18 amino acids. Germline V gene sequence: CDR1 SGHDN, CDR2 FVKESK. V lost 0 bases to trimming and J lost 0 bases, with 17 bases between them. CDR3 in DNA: TGTGCCAGCAGCCAAGAGCCTAGCTTCGGCAGTGCTAACTATGGCTACACCTTC. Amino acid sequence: CASSQEPSFGSANYGYTF.

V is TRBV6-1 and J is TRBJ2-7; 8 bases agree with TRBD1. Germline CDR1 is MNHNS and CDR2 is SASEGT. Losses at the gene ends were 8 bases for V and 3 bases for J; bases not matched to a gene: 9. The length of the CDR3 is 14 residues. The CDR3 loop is CASQPGQDYYEQYF. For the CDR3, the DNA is TGTGCCAGCCAACCGGGACAGGACTACTACGAGCAGTACTTC.

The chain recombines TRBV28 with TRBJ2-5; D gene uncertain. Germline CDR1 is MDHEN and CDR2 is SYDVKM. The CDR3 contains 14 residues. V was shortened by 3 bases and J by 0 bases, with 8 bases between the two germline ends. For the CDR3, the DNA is TGTGCCAGCAGTTTTTTCCAAAACCAAGAGACCCAGTACTTC. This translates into CASSFFQNQETQYF.

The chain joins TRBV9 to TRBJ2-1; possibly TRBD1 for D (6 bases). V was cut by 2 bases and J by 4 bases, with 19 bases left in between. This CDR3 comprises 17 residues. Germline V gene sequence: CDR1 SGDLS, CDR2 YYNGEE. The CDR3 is CASSVFNRVGLYNEQFF. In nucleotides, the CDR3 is TGTGCCAGCAGCGTGTTTAACAGGGTAGGCCTATACAATGAGCAGTTCTTC. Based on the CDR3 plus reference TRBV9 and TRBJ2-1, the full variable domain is DSGVTQTPKHLITATGQRVTLRCSPRSGDLSVYWYQQSLDQGLQFLIQYYNGEERAKGNILERFSAQQFPDLHSELNLSSLELGDSALYFCASSVFNRVGLYNEQFFGPGTRLTVL.

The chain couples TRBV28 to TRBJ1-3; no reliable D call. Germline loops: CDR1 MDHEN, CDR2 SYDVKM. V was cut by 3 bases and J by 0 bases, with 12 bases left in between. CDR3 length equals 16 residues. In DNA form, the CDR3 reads TGTGCCAGCAGTTTCCCCCGGGGAGACTCTGGAAACACCATATATTTT. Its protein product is CASSFPRGDSGNTIYF.

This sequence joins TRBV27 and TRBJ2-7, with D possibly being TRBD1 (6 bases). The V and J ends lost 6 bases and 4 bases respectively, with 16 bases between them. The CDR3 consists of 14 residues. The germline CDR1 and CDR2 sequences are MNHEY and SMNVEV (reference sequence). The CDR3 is CASSSRDNRYEQYF. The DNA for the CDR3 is TGTGCCAGCAGCTCCCGGGACAATAGATACGAGCAGTACTTC.

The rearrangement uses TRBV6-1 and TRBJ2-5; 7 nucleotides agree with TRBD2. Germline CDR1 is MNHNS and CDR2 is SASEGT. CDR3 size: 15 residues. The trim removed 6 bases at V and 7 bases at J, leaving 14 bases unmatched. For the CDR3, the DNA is TGTGCCAGCAGCCAAAAGCCGGGGGGAACGGTGACCCAGTACTTC. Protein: CASSQKPGGTVTQYF.